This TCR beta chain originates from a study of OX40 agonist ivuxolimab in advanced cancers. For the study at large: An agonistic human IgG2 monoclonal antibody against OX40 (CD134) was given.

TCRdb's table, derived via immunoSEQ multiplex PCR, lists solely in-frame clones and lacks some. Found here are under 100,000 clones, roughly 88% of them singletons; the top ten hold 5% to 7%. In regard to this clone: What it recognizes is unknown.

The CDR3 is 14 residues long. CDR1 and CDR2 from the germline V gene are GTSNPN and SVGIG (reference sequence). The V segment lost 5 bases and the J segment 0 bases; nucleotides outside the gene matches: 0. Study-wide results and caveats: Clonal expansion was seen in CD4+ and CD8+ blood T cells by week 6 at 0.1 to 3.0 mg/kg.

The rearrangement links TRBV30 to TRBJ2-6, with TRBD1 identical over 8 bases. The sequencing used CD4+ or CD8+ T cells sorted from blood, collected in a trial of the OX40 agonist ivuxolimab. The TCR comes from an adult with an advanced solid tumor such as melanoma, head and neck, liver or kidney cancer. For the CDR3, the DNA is TGTGCCTGGGGACAGGGCTCTGGGGCCAACGTCCTGACTTTC. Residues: CAWGQGSGANVLTF. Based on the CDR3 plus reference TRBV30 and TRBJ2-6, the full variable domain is SQTIHQWPATLVQPVGSPLSLECTVEGTSNPNLYWYRQAAGRGLQLLFYSVGIGQISSEVPQNLSASRPQDRQFILSSKKLLLSDSGFYLCAWGQGSGANVLTFGAGSRLTVL.